This T cell receptor beta chain was found in a study of blood T cell repertoires in COVID-19. Study in general: Spain, Italy and the United States supplied samples that represented acute and convalescent COVID-19.

The V gene lost 4 bases and the J gene lost 0 bases, with 13 bases spanning the gap. The CDR3 loop spans 15 amino acids. Per germline, CDR1 ENHRY and CDR2 SYGVKD. Living in about two dozen US areas, the participants were between roughly 18 and 90 years of age. The data were produced by immunoSEQ multiplex PCR, yet TCRdb's version contains in-frame clones alone and is incomplete. The sample consists of some 170,000 clones, around four fifths of them appearing once. This clone was seen a few times. The rearrangement uses TRBV10-3 and TRBJ2-7; weak D call: TRBD1 (5 bases). What was sequenced was PBMCs or T cells enriched from blood (not recorded which). This receptor was obtained from a woman aged 45-60 years who had recovered from COVID-19. In nucleotides, the CDR3 is TGTGCCATCAGTGGAGGCCAGGGAAGCTCCTACGAGCAGTACTTC. It encodes CAISGGQGSSYEQYF.